This paragraph covers one T cell receptor (beta chain) sequence. Sequencing used immunoSEQ multiplex PCR; TCRdb keeps in-frame clones, though not all of them. The sample yields 75,000 to 100,000 clones, about 83% seen once. This specimen comes from a study of blood T cell repertoires in COVID-19. Study-level information: The analysed material was cDNA or gDNA that came from T cells, B-cell-depleted T cells, or PBMCs.

This CDR3 comprises 14 residues. From germline, CDR1 is LGHNA and CDR2 YNFKEQ. Trimming removed 3 bases from V and 9 bases from J; junction bases left unmatched: 5. This receptor was taken from a woman over 75 with acute or convalescent COVID-19. The sequenced sample was peripheral blood. The rearrangement joins TRBV4-2 to TRBJ2-2; the match to TRBD2 covers 9 bases. The DNA for the CDR3 is TGTGCCAGCAGCCACCAGCGGGAGGACAGGGAGCTGTTTTTT. Encoded protein: CASSHQREDRELFF.